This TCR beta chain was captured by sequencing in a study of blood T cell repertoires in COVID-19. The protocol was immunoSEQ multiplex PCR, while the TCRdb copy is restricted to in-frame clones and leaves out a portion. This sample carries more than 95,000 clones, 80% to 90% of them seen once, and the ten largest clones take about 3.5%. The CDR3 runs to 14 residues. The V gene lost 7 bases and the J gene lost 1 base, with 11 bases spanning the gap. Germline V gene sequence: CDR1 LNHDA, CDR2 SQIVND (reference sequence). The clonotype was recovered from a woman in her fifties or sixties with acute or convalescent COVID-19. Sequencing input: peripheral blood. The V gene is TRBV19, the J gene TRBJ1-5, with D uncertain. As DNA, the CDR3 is TGTGCCAGTAAGGCGGGCGGCAGCAATCAGCCCCAGCATTTT. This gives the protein CASKAGGSNQPQHF.